A selection of T cell receptor beta chains follows, all from one sample in a study of cytomegalovirus exposure and HLA in healthy donors. Sequenced by immunoSEQ multiplex PCR; TCRdb stores in-frame clones only, minus some. This repertoire shows around 120,000 clones, 75% to 90% found once; its top ten account for about 10%. Sequenced material: PBMCs. The receptor set was obtained from a female donor in good health and CMV-seropositive. CDR3s include the opening cysteine and the closing phenylalanine or tryptophan. The D gene is left open where the match is weak. Clone sizes are given selectively: once, few, many, or a class where the clone is expanded.

v_gene: TRBV18; j_gene: TRBJ1-1; d_gene: .; abundance: .; CDR3nt: TGTGCCAGCTCACCACCGGGAAAGGGGGTCACTGAAGCTTTCTTT; CDR3aa: CASSPPGKGVTEAFF
v_gene: TRBV29-1; j_gene: TRBJ2-2; d_gene: .; abundance: .; CDR3nt: TGCAGCGCCGTGGACACCAACACCGGGGAGCTGTTTTTT; CDR3aa: CSAVDTNTGELFF
v_gene: TRBV5-4; j_gene: TRBJ2-5; d_gene: TRBD1; abundance: .; CDR3nt: TGTGCCAGCAGCTTCGACAGGGGAGAGACCCAGTACTTC; CDR3aa: CASSFDRGETQYF
v_gene: TRBV6-1; j_gene: TRBJ1-2; d_gene: .; abundance: few; CDR3nt: TGTGCCAGCAGTGAAAGTCGGGAATATGGCTACACCTTC; CDR3aa: CASSESREYGYTF
v_gene: TRBV10-3; j_gene: TRBJ2-7; d_gene: TRBD1; abundance: .; CDR3nt: TGTGCCATCAGTGAAGGGACAGGGAACTACGAGCAGTACTTC; CDR3aa: CAISEGTGNYEQYF
v_gene: TRBV5-4; j_gene: TRBJ1-1; d_gene: .; abundance: .; CDR3nt: TGTGCCAGCAGCTTGGGGGCGGGGGGGAACACTGAAGCTTTCTTT; CDR3aa: CASSLGAGGNTEAFF
v_gene: TRBV19; j_gene: TRBJ2-7; d_gene: .; abundance: .; CDR3nt: TGTGCCAGTTCCAATCGGGACTCCTACGAGCAGTACTTC; CDR3aa: CASSNRDSYEQYF
v_gene: TRBV7-6; j_gene: TRBJ2-2; d_gene: .; abundance: .; CDR3nt: TGTGCCAGCAGCCGCCAGGGGGGCTTTAACACCGGGGAGCTGTTTTTT; CDR3aa: CASSRQGGFNTGELFF
v_gene: TRBV5-8; j_gene: TRBJ2-7; d_gene: .; abundance: .; CDR3nt: TGTGCCAGCAGCCTTTATTACGAGCAGTACTTC; CDR3aa: CASSLYYEQYF
v_gene: TRBV13; j_gene: TRBJ2-7; d_gene: .; abundance: .; CDR3nt: TGTGCCAGCAGCCCTACTCTGGGGCAGAGCTCCTACGAGCAGTACTTC; CDR3aa: CASSPTLGQSSYEQYF
v_gene: TRBV5-6; j_gene: TRBJ2-5; d_gene: TRBD2; abundance: .; CDR3nt: TGTGCCAGCAGCTTGGGGACTAGCGGGGGGGCAGGGGAGACCCAGTACTTC; CDR3aa: CASSLGTSGGAGETQYF
v_gene: TRBV7-2; j_gene: TRBJ1-5; d_gene: .; abundance: .; CDR3nt: TGTGCCAGCAGTCGACAGTCGGAACAGCCCCAGCATTTT; CDR3aa: CASSRQSEQPQHF
v_gene: TRBV9; j_gene: TRBJ2-7; d_gene: TRBD2; abundance: .; CDR3nt: TGTGCCAGCAGCGTATCCGGCGGGGGGCATTCCTACGAGCAGTACTTC; CDR3aa: CASSVSGGGHSYEQYF
v_gene: TRBV11-2; j_gene: TRBJ1-5; d_gene: .; abundance: once; CDR3nt: TGTGCCAGCAGCTTAGCGGGGGGGGTTAGCAATCAGCCCCAGCATTTT; CDR3aa: CASSLAGGVSNQPQHF
v_gene: TRBV18; j_gene: TRBJ1-4; d_gene: .; abundance: .; CDR3nt: TGTGCCAGCTCACCACAAGCTGTACAGGGAATCAATGAAAAACTGTTTTTT; CDR3aa: CASSPQAVQGINEKLFF
v_gene: TRBV18; j_gene: TRBJ1-4; d_gene: .; abundance: few; CDR3nt: TGTGCCAGCTCACGGGGAACAGGATGGACTAATGAAAAACTGTTTTTT; CDR3aa: CASSRGTGWTNEKLFF
v_gene: TRBV9; j_gene: TRBJ1-1; d_gene: TRBD1; abundance: .; CDR3nt: TGTGCCAAGAGCCGGGACAGGGTAACGAACACTGAAGCTTTCTTT; CDR3aa: CAKSRDRVTNTEAFF
v_gene: TRBV5-1; j_gene: TRBJ2-3; d_gene: TRBD2; abundance: .; CDR3nt: TGCGCCAGCAGCGGTAGCGGGGGGACCACAGATACGCAGTATTTT; CDR3aa: CASSGSGGTTDTQYF
v_gene: TRBV2; j_gene: TRBJ2-7; d_gene: TRBD2; abundance: .; CDR3nt: TGTGCCAGCAGATTAGGCGGGAGGAACGAGCAGTACTTC; CDR3aa: CASRLGGRNEQYF
v_gene: TRBV5-1; j_gene: TRBJ2-6; d_gene: .; abundance: .; CDR3nt: TGCGCCAGCAGCCTGGGTCCAGGGGCAGGGGCCAACGTCCTGACTTTC; CDR3aa: CASSLGPGAGANVLTF
v_gene: TRBV9; j_gene: TRBJ2-2; d_gene: .; abundance: .; CDR3nt: TGTGCCAGCAGCGAGTACCGGGACACCGGGGAGCTGTTTTTT; CDR3aa: CASSEYRDTGELFF
v_gene: TRBV19; j_gene: TRBJ2-1; d_gene: .; abundance: .; CDR3nt: TGTGCCAGTAGTCTTCAGGACAGTTCCTACAATGAGCAGTTCTTC; CDR3aa: CASSLQDSSYNEQFF
v_gene: TRBV2; j_gene: TRBJ2-1; d_gene: TRBD2; abundance: .; CDR3nt: TGTGCCAGCAGTTATCCTAGCGGGGGGGCATCCTACAATGAGCAGTTCTTC; CDR3aa: CASSYPSGGASYNEQFF
v_gene: TRBV9; j_gene: TRBJ1-1; d_gene: .; abundance: .; CDR3nt: TGTGCCAGCAGTCGGGGGAACACTGAAGCTTTCTTT; CDR3aa: CASSRGNTEAFF
v_gene: TRBV18; j_gene: TRBJ1-5; d_gene: TRBD1; abundance: .; CDR3nt: TGTGCCAGCTCCGGGACAGGGGCTGATAGCAATCAGCCCCAGCATTTT; CDR3aa: CASSGTGADSNQPQHF
v_gene: TRBV5-4; j_gene: TRBJ2-2; d_gene: .; abundance: .; CDR3nt: TGTGCCAGCAGCTTGAAGGGAGTAAGGGTTTCCGGGGAGCTGTTTTTT; CDR3aa: CASSLKGVRVSGELFF
v_gene: TRBV20-1; j_gene: TRBJ1-2; d_gene: .; abundance: .; CDR3nt: TGCAGTGCTTACAGGGCCTATGGCTACACCTTC; CDR3aa: CSAYRAYGYTF
v_gene: TRBV19; j_gene: TRBJ1-5; d_gene: .; abundance: .; CDR3nt: TGTGCCAGTAGTCGCGAACGAGATCAGCCCCAGCATTTT; CDR3aa: CASSRERDQPQHF
v_gene: TRBV6-5; j_gene: TRBJ2-7; d_gene: .; abundance: .; CDR3nt: TGTGCCAGCAGTACCCTAACAGGGACCTACGAGCAGTACTTC; CDR3aa: CASSTLTGTYEQYF
v_gene: TRBV2; j_gene: TRBJ1-1; d_gene: TRBD1; abundance: once; CDR3nt: TGTGCCAGCACCGGGACAGGAACGAACACTGAAGCTTTCTTT; CDR3aa: CASTGTGTNTEAFF
v_gene: TRBV5-8; j_gene: TRBJ1-1; d_gene: .; abundance: .; CDR3nt: TGTGCCAGCAGCTTGGAGCGGGGGGAGGATGAAGCTTTCTTT; CDR3aa: CASSLERGEDEAFF
v_gene: TRBV6-1; j_gene: TRBJ1-5; d_gene: .; abundance: .; CDR3nt: TGTGCCAGCAGTGATTCACAGCCCCAGCATTTT; CDR3aa: CASSDSQPQHF
v_gene: TRBV25-1; j_gene: TRBJ1-1; d_gene: .; abundance: .; CDR3nt: TGTGCCAGCATCGACGGGGGATACACTGAAGCTTTCTTT; CDR3aa: CASIDGGYTEAFF
v_gene: TRBV4-2; j_gene: TRBJ2-7; d_gene: TRBD1; abundance: .; CDR3nt: TGTGCCAGCAGTGAAGGACAGGGGGCAAGTTACGAGCAGTACTTC; CDR3aa: CASSEGQGASYEQYF
v_gene: TRBV6-5; j_gene: TRBJ2-5; d_gene: TRBD1; abundance: once; CDR3nt: TGTGCCAGCAGTTGGACAGGGGGCCAAGAGACCCAGTACTTC; CDR3aa: CASSWTGGQETQYF
v_gene: TRBV7-2; j_gene: TRBJ2-5; d_gene: .; abundance: .; CDR3nt: TGTGCCAGCAGCTTAGCGACCGGGGAGACCCAGTACTTC; CDR3aa: CASSLATGETQYF
v_gene: TRBV4-3; j_gene: TRBJ2-7; d_gene: TRBD1; abundance: .; CDR3nt: TGCGCCAGCAGCCGGACAGGGGGCTCCTACGAGCAGTACTTC; CDR3aa: CASSRTGGSYEQYF
v_gene: TRBV5-1; j_gene: TRBJ1-2; d_gene: .; abundance: .; CDR3nt: TGCGCCAGCAGCGACTTCGGAGGCTACACCTTC; CDR3aa: CASSDFGGYTF
v_gene: TRBV30; j_gene: TRBJ2-1; d_gene: .; abundance: .; CDR3nt: TGTGCCTGGAGGACAGGCGGGGGAGGTGAGCAGTTCTTC; CDR3aa: CAWRTGGGGEQFF
v_gene: TRBV30; j_gene: TRBJ1-1; d_gene: .; abundance: .; CDR3nt: TGTGCCTGGAGCCCTCCTGGGGCCCATTGGGGTGAAGCTTTCTTT; CDR3aa: CAWSPPGAHWGEAFF
v_gene: TRBV7-9; j_gene: TRBJ2-1; d_gene: TRBD2; abundance: .; CDR3nt: TGTGCCAGCAGCTTACGAGCAGAGGCGGGGGGGCCCGGTGAGCAGTTCTTC; CDR3aa: CASSLRAEAGGPGEQFF
v_gene: TRBV6-6; j_gene: TRBJ1-2; d_gene: .; abundance: .; CDR3nt: TGTGCCGTCAGGGTAGCACGTCCCTATGGCTACACCTTC; CDR3aa: CAVRVARPYGYTF